These T cell receptor beta chains were read from a single sample in a study of blood T cells in healthy people across ages. TCRdb re-called the 5' RACE reads with MiXCR, one entry per CDR3 protein. The data contain about 1,400,000 distinct CDR3 sequences, roughly 40% of them seen just once; the ten biggest clones take up under 8%. Source material: blood. All receptors come from a woman younger than 35 in good health. Each CDR3 is given with its conserved first and last residue. A D gene is named only where the DNA matches it firmly. The size entry is marked missing in some rows and otherwise reads once, few, many or a size class.

j_gene	abundance	v_gene	d_gene	CDR3aa	CDR3nt
TRBJ2-4	-	TRBV28	TRBD2	CASSPLGLAGGGDIQYF	TGTGCCAGCAGCCCTTTGGGACTAGCGGGGGGTGGGGACATTCAGTACTTC
TRBJ2-3	few	TRBV20-1	-	CSARDFRASGRTDTQYF	TGCAGTGCTAGAGATTTCAGGGCGTCGGGGCGCACAGATACGCAGTATTTT
TRBJ2-1	-	TRBV20-1	-	CSARDGRTDEQFF	TGCAGTGCTAGAGATGGTCGGACGGATGAGCAGTTCTTC
TRBJ2-1	many	TRBV7-8	-	CASSREGRTQFF	TGTGCCAGCAGTCGTGAGGGCAGGACGCAGTTCTTC
TRBJ2-3	-	TRBV15	-	CATSRFRDRSTDTQYF	TGTGCCACCAGCAGATTCAGGGACCGGAGCACAGATACGCAGTATTTT
TRBJ2-7	few	TRBV20-1	-	CSARDLQGREQYF	TGCAGTGCTAGAGACCTACAGGGTCGCGAGCAGTACTTC
TRBJ1-5	-	TRBV29-1	-	CSVEEGTGQPQHF	TGCAGCGTTGAAGAGGGGACCGGGCAGCCCCAGCATTTT
TRBJ2-7	few	TRBV7-6	TRBD1	CASSQRRQGGYEQYF	TGTGCCAGCAGCCAGAGGAGACAGGGGGGCTACGAGCAGTACTTC
TRBJ2-7	-	TRBV2	TRBD2	CASSEAGGTSGSYNEQYF	TGTGCCAGCAGTGAAGCCGGGGGGACTAGCGGCTCCTACAATGAGCAGTACTTC
TRBJ1-1	-	TRBV20-1	-	CSARDSTGQGETEAFF	TGCAGTGCTAGAGATAGTACGGGGCAGGGAGAGACTGAAGCTTTCTTT
TRBJ1-2	-	TRBV2	TRBD1	CASTPTTGVNGYTF	TGTGCCAGCACCCCGACCACAGGGGTGAATGGCTACACCTTC
TRBJ1-4	-	TRBV25-1	-	CASSESRGATNEKLFF	TGTGCCAGCAGTGAATCGAGGGGAGCAACTAATGAAAAACTGTTTTTT
TRBJ2-7	few	TRBV5-1	TRBD2	CASSPNPGLAGGEQYF	TGCGCCAGCAGCCCCAACCCGGGACTAGCGGGAGGCGAGCAGTACTTC
TRBJ2-1	few	TRBV5-1	TRBD2	CASSFGTLAGVGYNEQFF	TGCGCCAGCAGCTTCGGAACACTAGCGGGAGTAGGGTACAATGAGCAGTTCTTC
TRBJ2-1	-	TRBV20-1	TRBD2	CSAPLRISGTVAEQFF	TGCAGTGCCCCGTTAAGAATTAGCGGGACCGTGGCTGAGCAGTTCTTC
TRBJ2-2	-	TRBV27	-	CASRGGGTNTGELFF	TGTGCCAGCAGGGGGGGAGGAACGAACACCGGGGAGCTGTTTTTT
TRBJ1-4	-	TRBV5-5	-	CASSLAVVGGNEKLFF	TGTGCCAGCAGTCTCGCAGTGGTTGGGGGGAATGAAAAACTGTTTTTT
TRBJ2-7	few	TRBV20-1	TRBD1	CSARGQGEIYEQYF	TGCAGTGCTAGAGGACAGGGGGAAATATACGAGCAGTACTTC
TRBJ1-4	-	TRBV20-1	-	CSARRLNEKLFF	TGCAGTGCTAGACGCCTTAATGAAAAACTGTTTTTT
TRBJ2-5	-	TRBV7-2	-	CASSPKGGSYNEQYF	TGTGCCAGCAGCCCCAAGGGGGGGTCTTACAATGAGCAGTACTTC
TRBJ2-2	-	TRBV19	-	CASSIDPPGTHPGELFF	TGTGCCAGTAGTATAGACCCACCCGGGACCCACCCCGGGGAGCTGTTTTTT
TRBJ2-7	few	TRBV7-9	-	CASSSWPVPGKGQYNEQYF	TGTGCCAGCAGCTCCTGGCCGGTCCCAGGGAAGGGCCAGTACAATGAGCAGTACTTC
TRBJ2-4	many	TRBV20-1	-	CSARDPGTSLLAKNIQYF	TGCAGTGCTAGAGACCCCGGGACAAGCTTACTAGCCAAAAACATTCAGTACTTC
TRBJ1-1	-	TRBV25-1	-	CASSDRGQSGTEAFF	TGTGCCAGCAGTGACCGCGGACAGAGCGGCACTGAAGCTTTCTTT
TRBJ2-3	few	TRBV29-1	-	CSVGGFEGAHTDTQYF	TGCAGCGTTGGAGGGTTCGAAGGGGCGCACACAGATACGCAGTATTTT
TRBJ1-1	once	TRBV6-5	-	CASSLREGPNTEAFF	TGTGCCAGCAGTCTCCGTGAGGGGCCGAACACTGAAGCTTTCTTT
TRBJ2-7	few	TRBV5-8	TRBD2	CASSQVAGVAYEQYF	TGTGCCAGCAGCCAAGTAGCGGGCGTAGCCTACGAGCAGTACTTC
TRBJ1-2	few	TRBV6-2/TRBV6-3	-	CASSYRAGNYGYTF	TGTGCCAGCAGTTACCGCGCAGGGAACTATGGCTACACCTTC
TRBJ2-5	-	TRBV5-1	-	CASTAGIETQYF	TGCGCCAGCACGGCAGGGATAGAGACCCAGTACTTC
TRBJ1-5	-	TRBV7-9	-	CASSREATGQPQHF	TGTGCCAGCAGCCGCGAAGCCACGGGCCAGCCCCAGCATTTT
TRBJ1-5	-	TRBV7-2	-	CASSVLGNQPQHF	TGTGCCAGCAGCGTCCTGGGCAATCAGCCCCAGCATTTT
TRBJ1-4	-	TRBV28	-	CASSLPRIGTEEKLFF	TGTGCCAGCAGTTTACCTCGAATAGGGACTGAAGAAAAACTGTTTTTT
TRBJ2-7	-	TRBV10-3	TRBD2	CAIRRGGEGQREGYEQYF	TGTGCCATCCGCCGCGGTGGCGAGGGTCAGCGGGAAGGTTACGAGCAGTACTTC
TRBJ2-3	few	TRBV6-6	TRBD2	CASSSSSGAPDTQYF	TGTGCCAGCAGTTCGTCTAGCGGGGCCCCAGATACGCAGTATTTT
TRBJ2-3	-	TRBV20-1	-	CSARDGSSPLEQYF	TGCAGTGCTAGAGATGGGAGTTCGCCCCTGGAGCAGTATTTT
TRBJ2-7	many	TRBV28	-	CASMLGPPLYEQYF	TGTGCCAGCATGTTGGGACCCCCACTCTACGAGCAGTACTTC
TRBJ1-5	few	TRBV9	-	CASSVGGAGQPQHF	TGTGCCAGCAGCGTAGGGGGGGCCGGTCAGCCCCAGCATTTT
TRBJ2-4	-	TRBV4-2	TRBD1	CANSQDSRQGDEQYF	TGTGCCAACAGCCAAGATTCCCGACAGGGCGACGAACAGTACTTC
TRBJ2-1	-	TRBV20-1	-	CSVESGGLYEQFF	TGCAGTGTTGAATCCGGGGGACTGTACGAGCAGTTCTTC
TRBJ1-1	-	TRBV5-1	TRBD1	CASSSYGQGTPNTEAFF	TGCGCCAGCAGCTCATACGGACAGGGGACCCCGAACACTGAAGCTTTCTTT
TRBJ2-5	-	TRBV6-4	TRBD1	CASSVTGGGQESQYF	TGTGCCAGCAGTGTGACAGGGGGCGGTCAAGAGTCCCAGTACTTC
TRBJ2-5	-	TRBV10-3	TRBD2	CAISEQASGMLGNEQYF	TGTGCCATCAGTGAGCAGGCTAGCGGGATGTTGGGCAATGAGCAGTACTTC
TRBJ2-7	once	TRBV20-1	-	CSASQSSLYEQYF	TGCAGTGCCAGCCAATCGAGTCTCTACGAGCAGTACTTC
TRBJ1-1	few	TRBV10-3	-	CATGGANTEAFF	TGTGCCACCGGGGGGGCAAACACTGAAGCTTTCTTT
TRBJ2-1	-	TRBV6-1	TRBD1	CASGPYLGQGAYEQFF	TGTGCCAGCGGCCCTTACTTGGGACAGGGGGCTTACGAGCAGTTCTTC
TRBJ1-5	-	TRBV6-5	-	CASSYGPAGNQPQHF	TGTGCCAGCAGTTACGGGCCTGCGGGCAATCAGCCCCAGCATTTT
TRBJ2-5	-	TRBV6-1	-	CASSTRGLEETQYF	TGTGCCAGCAGTACACGGGGTCTGGAGGAGACCCAGTACTTC
TRBJ2-7	few	TRBV25-1	-	CASTKSTGSYEQYF	TGTGCCAGCACTAAATCGACAGGCTCCTACGAGCAGTACTTC
TRBJ2-1	few	TRBV27	-	CASHNGQFSKQFF	TGTGCCAGCCACAACGGACAGTTTTCGAAGCAGTTCTTC
TRBJ2-7	-	TRBV6-5	TRBD2	CASSRGGGTAYEQYF	TGTGCCAGCAGTCGAGGCGGGGGGACTGCCTACGAGCAGTACTTC